The 7 T cell receptor beta chains given below trace back to one sample, sequenced in a study of blood T cell repertoires in COVID-19. Sequenced by immunoSEQ multiplex PCR; TCRdb stores in-frame clones only, minus some. Of 200,000 to 250,000 clones listed, 70% to 85% were seen once; the top ten hold around 2%. Sequencing used peripheral blood. The receptors here all came from a woman older than 75 with acute or convalescent COVID-19.

The gene calls are TRBV24-1 and TRBJ1-5; D may be TRBD1 (6 bases). V lost 4 bases, J lost 3 bases, and 15 bases lay in between. The CDR3 contains 16 residues. Germline CDR1 reads KGHDR; CDR2 reads SFDVKD. The DNA for the CDR3 is TGTGCCACCAGTGACTCTAGGGGGATCGTCAATCAGCCCCAGCATTTT. Translating it yields CATSDSRGIVNQPQHF.

This chain uses TRBV30 with TRBJ1-2; 7 bases fit TRBD1. CDR3 length equals 14 residues. Germline-derived CDR1 and CDR2 are GTSNPN and SVGIG (reference sequence). V shed 6 bases and J 2 bases; nucleotides not matched to a gene: 9. This CDR3 reads CACPRTGSNYGYTF. CDR3 bases: TGTGCCTGCCCCCGGACAGGCTCAAACTATGGCTACACCTTC.

The V and J genes are TRBV7-2 and TRBJ2-7; 9 bases align to TRBD2. Germline V CDR1 and CDR2: SGHTA, FQGNSA. The CDR3 is made up of 18 amino acids. V shed 2 bases, J shed 3 bases, and the junction held 14 bases outside the gene matches. CDR3 DNA sequence: TGTGCCAGCAGCTTACCTAGAGTCGGTAGCGGGAGTCTCTACGAGCAGTACTTC. Its protein is CASSLPRVGSGSLYEQYF.

This chain uses TRBV5-1 with TRBJ1-1; 9 nucleotides match TRBD1. Germline V gives CDR1 SGHRS, CDR2 YFSETQ. V gave up 4 bases and J gave up 2 bases; unmatched junction bases: 15. The length of the CDR3 is 18 residues. Here the CDR3 DNA reads TGCGCCAGCAGCAGCTCCGGGACAGGGTGGGGATCTAACACTGAAGCTTTCTTT. It yields the protein CASSSSGTGWGSNTEAFF. The full variable domain, its missing parts supplied by reference TRBV5-1 and TRBJ1-1, is KAGVTQTPRYLIKTRGQQVTLSCSPISGHRSVSWYQQTPGQGLQFLFEYFSETQRNKGNFPGRFSGRQFSNSRSEMNVSTLELGDSALYLCASSSSGTGWGSNTEAFFGQGTRLTVV.

The J gene is TRBJ2-7, the V gene TRBV4-2; 7 bases agree with TRBD2. V lost 0 bases to trimming and J lost 2 bases; unmatched junction nucleotides: 10. The CDR3 has 17 residues. The germline gives CDR1 LGHNA, CDR2 YNFKEQ. The CDR3 reads CASSQDYGGSTAYEQYF. In DNA form, the CDR3 reads TGTGCCAGCAGCCAAGATTATGGCGGGAGTACAGCCTACGAGCAGTACTTC.

V usage is TRBV21-1 and J usage is TRBJ2-1; TRBD1, the D gene given by the table, was not confirmed from the DNA. TRBV21-1 is listed as a pseudogene. The CDR3 extends over 16 amino acids. In nucleotides, the CDR3 is TGTGCCAGCCTTACTAGAGGGGGACAGGGCTTCAATGAGCAGTTCTTC. It translates to CASLTRGGQGFNEQFF.

This chain uses TRBV11-2 with TRBJ2-1; 7 positions match TRBD2. Germline CDR1 SGHAT, CDR2 FQNNGV. CDR3 length equals 16 residues. J lost 9 bases, V lost 3 bases, and 14 bases had no gene match. CDR3 DNA sequence: TGTGCCAGCAGCTTTACTCTTCGCGGGAGCGTCGGTGAGCAGTTCTTC. Its translation: CASSFTLRGSVGEQFF.